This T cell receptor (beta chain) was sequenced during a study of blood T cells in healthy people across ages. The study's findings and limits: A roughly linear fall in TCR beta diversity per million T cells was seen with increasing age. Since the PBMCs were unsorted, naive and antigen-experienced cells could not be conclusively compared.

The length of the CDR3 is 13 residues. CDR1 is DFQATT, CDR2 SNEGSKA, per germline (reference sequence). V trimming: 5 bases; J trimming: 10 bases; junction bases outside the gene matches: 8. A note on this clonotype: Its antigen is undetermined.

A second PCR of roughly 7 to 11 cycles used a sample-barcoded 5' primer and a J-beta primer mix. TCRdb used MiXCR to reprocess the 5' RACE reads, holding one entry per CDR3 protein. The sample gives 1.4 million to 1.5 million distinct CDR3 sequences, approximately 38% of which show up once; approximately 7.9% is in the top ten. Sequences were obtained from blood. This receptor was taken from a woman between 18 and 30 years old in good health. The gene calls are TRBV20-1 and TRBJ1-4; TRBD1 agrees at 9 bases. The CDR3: CSAEPQGALKLFF. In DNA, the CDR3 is TGCAGTGCTGAACCACAGGGGGCTTTAAAACTGTTTTTT.